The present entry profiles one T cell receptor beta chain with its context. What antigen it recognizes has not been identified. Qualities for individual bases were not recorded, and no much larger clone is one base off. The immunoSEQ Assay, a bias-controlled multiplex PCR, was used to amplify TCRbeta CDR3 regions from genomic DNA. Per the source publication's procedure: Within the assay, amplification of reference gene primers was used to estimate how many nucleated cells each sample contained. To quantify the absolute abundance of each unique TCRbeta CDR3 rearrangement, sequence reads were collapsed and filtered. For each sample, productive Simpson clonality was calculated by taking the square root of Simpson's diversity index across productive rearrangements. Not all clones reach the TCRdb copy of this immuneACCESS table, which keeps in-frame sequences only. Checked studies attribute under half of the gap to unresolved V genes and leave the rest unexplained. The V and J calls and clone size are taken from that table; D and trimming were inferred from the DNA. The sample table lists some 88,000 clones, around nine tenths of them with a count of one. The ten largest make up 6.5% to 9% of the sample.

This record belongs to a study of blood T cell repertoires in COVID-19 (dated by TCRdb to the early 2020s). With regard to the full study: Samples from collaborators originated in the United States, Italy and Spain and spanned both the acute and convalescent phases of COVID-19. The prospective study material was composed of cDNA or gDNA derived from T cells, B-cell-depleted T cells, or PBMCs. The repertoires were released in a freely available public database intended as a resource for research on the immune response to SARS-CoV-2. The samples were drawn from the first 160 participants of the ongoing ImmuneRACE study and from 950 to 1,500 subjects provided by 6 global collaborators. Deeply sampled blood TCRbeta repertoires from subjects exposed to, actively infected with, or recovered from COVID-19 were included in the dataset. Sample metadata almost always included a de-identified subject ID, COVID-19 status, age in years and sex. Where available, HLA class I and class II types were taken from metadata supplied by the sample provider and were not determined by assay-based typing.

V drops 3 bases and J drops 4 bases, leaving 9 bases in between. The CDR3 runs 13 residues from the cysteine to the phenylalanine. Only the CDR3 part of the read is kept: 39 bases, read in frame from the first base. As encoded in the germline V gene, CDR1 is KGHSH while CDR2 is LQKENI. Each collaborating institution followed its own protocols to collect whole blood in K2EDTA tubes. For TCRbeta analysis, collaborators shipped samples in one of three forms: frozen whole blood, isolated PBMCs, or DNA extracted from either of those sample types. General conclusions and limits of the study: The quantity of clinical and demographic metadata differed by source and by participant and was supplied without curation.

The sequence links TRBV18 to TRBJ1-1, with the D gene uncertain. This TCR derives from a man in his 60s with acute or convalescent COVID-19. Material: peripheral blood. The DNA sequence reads TGTGCCAGCTCACCCTCCATCGGCACTGAAGCTTTCTTT. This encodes CASSPSIGTEAFF.